This T cell receptor beta chain came from a study of blood T cell repertoires in COVID-19. About the research overall: Samples of COVID-19 (acute and convalescent) were obtained from the United States, Italy and Spain. T cells, B-cell-depleted T cells, or PBMCs provided the cDNA or gDNA that served as material.

Authors' processing steps: Reference gene primer amplification gave estimated nucleated cell counts. The table came from immunoSEQ multiplex PCR; TCRdb's copy has only in-frame clones and leaves some out. The V and J calls and clone size come from that table; D and trimming were worked out from the DNA. The table has about 150,000 clones, about four fifths seen once. This CDR3 has 15 amino acids. The trim removed 3 bases at V and 7 bases at J, leaving 8 bases unmatched. CDR1 is KGHSH and CDR2 is LQKENI in the germline V gene. The chain has TRBV18 and TRBJ2-1; 8 nucleotides line up with TRBD2. The sample comprised peripheral blood. This sequence originates from a human donor with acute or convalescent COVID-19. The donor label of this sample is uncertain. CDR3 sequence reads: CASSPIGTSGNEQFF. The DNA of the CDR3 is TGTGCCAGCTCACCGATCGGGACTAGTGGGAATGAGCAGTTCTTC.